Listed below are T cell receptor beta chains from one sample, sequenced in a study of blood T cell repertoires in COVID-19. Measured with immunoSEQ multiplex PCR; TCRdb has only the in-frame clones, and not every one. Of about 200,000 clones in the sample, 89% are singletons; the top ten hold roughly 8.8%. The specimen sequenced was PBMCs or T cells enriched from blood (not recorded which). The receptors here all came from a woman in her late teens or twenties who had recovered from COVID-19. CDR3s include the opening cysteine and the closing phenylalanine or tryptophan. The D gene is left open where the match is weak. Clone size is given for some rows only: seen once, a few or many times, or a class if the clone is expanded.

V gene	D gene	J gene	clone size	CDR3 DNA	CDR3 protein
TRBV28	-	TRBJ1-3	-	TGTGCCAGCAGTTTTCTACGTGGAAACACCATATATTTT	CASSFLRGNTIYF
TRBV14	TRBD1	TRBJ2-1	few	TGTGCCAGCAGCAGGGACAGGCGGAATGAGCAGTTCTTC	CASSRDRRNEQFF
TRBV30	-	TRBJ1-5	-	TGTGCCTGGAGTTTAGACAGGATTCAGCCCCAGCATTTT	CAWSLDRIQPQHF
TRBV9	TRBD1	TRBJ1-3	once	TGTGCCAGCAGCGGGAGGACAGGGGAGGCTGGAAACACCATATATTTT	CASSGRTGEAGNTIYF
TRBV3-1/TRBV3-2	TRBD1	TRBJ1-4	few	TGTGCCAGCAGCCATTCATACGGACAGGGGAATTCTAATGAAAAACTGTTTTTT	CASSHSYGQGNSNEKLFF
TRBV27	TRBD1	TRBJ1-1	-	TGTGCCAGCAGTTCCTGGACAGGCGGTTTCCAATCCCAAGCTTTCTTT	CASSSWTGGFQSQAFF
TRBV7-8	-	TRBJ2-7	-	TGTGCCAGCAAACCTGCCGGGAGTCCCAACCACGAGCAGTACTTC	CASKPAGSPNHEQYF
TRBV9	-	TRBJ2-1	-	TGTGCCAGCAGCCCAGAGGGACTCACTAGCAACAATGAGCAGTTCTTC	CASSPEGLTSNNEQFF
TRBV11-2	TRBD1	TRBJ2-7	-	TGTGCCAGCAGCTTAGAATCCGGGACAGGGGGCCTCGAGCAGTACTTC	CASSLESGTGGLEQYF
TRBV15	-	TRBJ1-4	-	TGTGCCACCAGCAGAAGGGATGAGGGTGAAAAACTGTTTTTT	CATSRRDEGEKLFF
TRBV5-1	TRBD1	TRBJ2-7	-	TGCGCCAGCAGCGTGACAGGGAGTCCCTACGAGCAGTACTTC	CASSVTGSPYEQYF
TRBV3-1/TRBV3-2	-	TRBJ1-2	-	TGTGCCAGCAGCCAAGAAAACAGGAACTATGGCTACACCTTC	CASSQENRNYGYTF
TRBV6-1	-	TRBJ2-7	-	TGTGCCAGCAGTGAAGCTGGGCTAGCCCCCGAGCAGTACTTC	CASSEAGLAPEQYF
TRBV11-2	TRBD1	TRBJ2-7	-	TGTGCCAGCTATCCAATCCTCGGGACAGGATACGAGCAGTACTTC	CASYPILGTGYEQYF
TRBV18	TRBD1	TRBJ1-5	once	TGTGCCAGCTCACAAACGACAGGGGGCAGGCAGCCCCAGCATTTT	CASSQTTGGRQPQHF
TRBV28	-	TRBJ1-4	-	TGTGCCAGCAGATACAGGCATAATGAAAAACTGTTTTTT	CASRYRHNEKLFF
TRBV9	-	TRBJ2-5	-	TGTGCCAGCAGCGTAGGCGGGGGCCGCGGAGGGACCCAGTACTTC	CASSVGGGRGGTQYF
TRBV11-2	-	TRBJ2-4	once	TGTGCCAGCAGCCCCCCGGGACATCAAGCCAAAAACATTCAGTACTTC	CASSPPGHQAKNIQYF
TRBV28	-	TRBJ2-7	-	TGTGCCAGCAGTTCAAACTACGAGCAGTACTTC	CASSSNYEQYF
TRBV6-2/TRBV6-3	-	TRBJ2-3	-	TGTGCCAGCAGTTACTCTAAGCGGGCCCCCGCAGATACGCAGTATTTT	CASSYSKRAPADTQYF
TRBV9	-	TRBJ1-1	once	TGTGCCAGCAGCGTGGGGGGGAGCACTGAAGCTTTCTTT	CASSVGGSTEAFF
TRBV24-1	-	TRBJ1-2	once	TGTGCCACCGCGGGAGGTGTCAACTATGGCTACACCTTC	CATAGGVNYGYTF
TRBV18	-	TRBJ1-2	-	TGTGCCAGCTCACCCGGGACAAACTATGGCTACACCTTC	CASSPGTNYGYTF
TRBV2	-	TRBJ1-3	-	TGTGCCAGCAGTCCCGACTACTTCTCTGGAAACACCATATATTTT	CASSPDYFSGNTIYF
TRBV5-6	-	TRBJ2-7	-	TGTGCCATTGCCACGGAGACCTACGAGCAGTACTTC	CAIATETYEQYF
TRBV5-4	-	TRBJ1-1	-	TGTGCCAGCAGCCCCTATTCGTCTACTGAAGCTTTCTTT	CASSPYSSTEAFF
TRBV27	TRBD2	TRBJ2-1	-	TGTGCCAGCGGGGAGGGACTAGCGGGGATCAATGAGCAGTTCTTC	CASGEGLAGINEQFF
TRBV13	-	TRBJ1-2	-	TGTGCCAGCAGCTTAGGCGTCAGTGATTATGGCTACACCTTC	CASSLGVSDYGYTF
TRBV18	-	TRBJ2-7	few	TGTGCCAGCTCACAGCCCACAGGGAGAACCTACGAGCAGTACTTC	CASSQPTGRTYEQYF
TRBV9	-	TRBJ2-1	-	TGTGCCAGCAGCCTTCGCGGGACAGAGACCAATGAGCAGTTCTTC	CASSLRGTETNEQFF
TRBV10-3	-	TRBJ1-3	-	TGTGCCATTAACCGGGACTCCGGAAACACCATATATTTT	CAINRDSGNTIYF
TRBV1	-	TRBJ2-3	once	TGCACCAGCAGCCAAGACCGGACTAGCGATGAAATGACAGATACGCAGTATTTT	CTSSQDRTSDEMTDTQYF
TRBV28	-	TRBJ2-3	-	TGTGCCACCAAGGAGGGTACGCAGTATTTT	CATKEGTQYF
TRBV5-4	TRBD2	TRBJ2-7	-	TGTGCCAGCGGTAGTCGCGGGGGGGCGGACGAGCAGTACTTC	CASGSRGGADEQYF
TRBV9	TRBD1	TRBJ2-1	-	TGTGCCAGCAGCGCCCCACGACAGGGCTCCTACAATGAGCAGTTCTTC	CASSAPRQGSYNEQFF
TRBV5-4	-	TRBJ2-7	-	TGTGCCAGCAGCTTGGACAGGGTGCACGAGCAGTACTTC	CASSLDRVHEQYF
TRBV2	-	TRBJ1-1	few	TGTGCCAGTCAGGGGATGCACACTGAAGCTTTCTTT	CASQGMHTEAFF
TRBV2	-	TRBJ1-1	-	TGTGCCAGCAGCGATTACAGGGTGGGGAACACTGAAGCTTTCTTT	CASSDYRVGNTEAFF
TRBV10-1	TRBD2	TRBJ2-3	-	TGCGCCAGCAGTGAGTCTAGCGGGTTTAGCACAGATACGCAGTATTTT	CASSESSGFSTDTQYF
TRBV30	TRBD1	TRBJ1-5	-	TGTGCCTGGACCGGACAGGGCGTGACTAAATTGAATCAGCCCCAGCATTTT	CAWTGQGVTKLNQPQHF
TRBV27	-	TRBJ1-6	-	TGTGCCAGCAGTTTATCACTAGGGGGTCTTCAGAATTCACCCCTCCACTTT	CASSLSLGGLQNSPLHF